This passage covers 3 T cell receptor beta chains from one sample sequenced in a study of technical replicates of blood from several donors. Sequencing used immunoSEQ multiplex PCR; TCRdb keeps in-frame clones, though not all of them. The sample lists about 83,000 clones; 92% were seen once. The sample was T cells isolated from PBMCs. These receptors originate from a human donor in good health.

The V call is TRBV5-5, the J call TRBJ1-4; 9 bases fit TRBD1. Germline CDR1 SGHKS, CDR2 YYEKEE (reference sequence). V trimming: 5 bases; J trimming: 3 bases; junction bases outside the gene matches: 5. This CDR3 is 15 amino acids long. The chain's CDR3 is CASRFRTGANEKLFF. The CDR3 DNA follows: TGTGCCAGCAGATTTAGGACAGGGGCTAATGAAAAACTGTTTTTT.

This chain connects TRBV5-5 to TRBJ1-1; D remains unclear. CDR1 is SGHKS, CDR2 YYEKEE, per germline (reference sequence). V was clipped by 4 bases and J by 5 bases, with 9 bases between them. The CDR3 runs to 12 residues. CDR3 coding DNA: TGTGCCAGCAGCAGCAGGATGACTGAAGCTTTCTTT. Its protein product is CASSSRMTEAFF.

In this sample, this clone turned up once. The chain uses TRBV20-1 and TRBJ1-5; D not certain. CDR3 length: 11 amino acids. Trimming stripped 3 bases from V and 6 bases from J, with 6 bases between. Germline lookup yields CDR1 DFQATT and CDR2 SNEGSKA (reference sequence). CDR3 in DNA: TGCAGTGCTAGCTCCGGTCAGCCCCAGCATTTT. Protein: CSASSGQPQHF.